This T cell receptor (beta chain) came from a study of blood T cell repertoires in COVID-19. Turning to the study itself: The analysed material was cDNA or gDNA that came from T cells, B-cell-depleted T cells, or PBMCs.

This clone occurred once. This CDR3 has 13 amino acids. Germline V gene lookup returns CDR1 SQVTM and CDR2 ANQGSEA. Trimming pared 2 bases from V and 6 bases from J, leaving 11 bases between. Study processing details: Amplification from reference gene primers served as the basis for estimated nucleated cell counts. Measured with immunoSEQ multiplex PCR; TCRdb has only the in-frame clones, and not every one. That table furnishes V, J and clone size, whereas the DNA furnished D and trimming. Among about 270,000 clones listed, about 90% were seen once. Seattle's cohort entered during active infection and was followed longitudinally.

Source material: peripheral blood. This receptor was taken from a woman aged 25 to 45 with COVID-19, enrolled during active disease. The genes are TRBV29-1 and TRBJ2-1, with D hard to call. CDR3: CSVENWAGNEQFF. The CDR3 DNA sequence: TGCAGCGTTGAAAACTGGGCAGGCAATGAGCAGTTCTTC.